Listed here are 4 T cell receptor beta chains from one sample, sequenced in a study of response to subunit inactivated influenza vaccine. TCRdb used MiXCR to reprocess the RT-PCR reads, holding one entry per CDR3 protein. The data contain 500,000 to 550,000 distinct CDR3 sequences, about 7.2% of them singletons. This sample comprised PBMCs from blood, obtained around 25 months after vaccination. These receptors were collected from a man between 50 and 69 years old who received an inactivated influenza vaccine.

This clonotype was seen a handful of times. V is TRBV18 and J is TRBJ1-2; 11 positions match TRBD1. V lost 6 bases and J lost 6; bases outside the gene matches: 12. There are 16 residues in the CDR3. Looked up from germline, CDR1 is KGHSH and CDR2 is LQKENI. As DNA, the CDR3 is TGTGCCAGCTCCCCTCTGACGGGACAGGGGGACGATGGCTACACCTTC. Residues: CASSPLTGQGDDGYTF.

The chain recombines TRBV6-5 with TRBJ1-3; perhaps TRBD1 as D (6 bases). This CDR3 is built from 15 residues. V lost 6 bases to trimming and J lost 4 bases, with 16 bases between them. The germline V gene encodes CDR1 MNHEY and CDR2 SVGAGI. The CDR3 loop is CASRLSTGTGNTIYF. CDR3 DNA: TGTGCCAGCAGATTAAGTACAGGGACGGGAAACACCATATATTTT.

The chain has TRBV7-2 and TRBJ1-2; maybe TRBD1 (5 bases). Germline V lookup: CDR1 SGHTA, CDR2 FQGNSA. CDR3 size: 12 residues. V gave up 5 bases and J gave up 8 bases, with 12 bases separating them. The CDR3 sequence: CASSTTGLGYTF. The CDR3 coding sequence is TGTGCCAGCAGCACAACAGGATTGGGCTACACCTTC.

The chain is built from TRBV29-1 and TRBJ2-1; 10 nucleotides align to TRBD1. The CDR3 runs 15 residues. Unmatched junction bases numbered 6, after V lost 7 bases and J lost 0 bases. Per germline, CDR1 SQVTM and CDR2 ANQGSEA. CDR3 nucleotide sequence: TGCAGCGGATGGGGACAGGGGAGCTCCTACAATGAGCAGTTCTTC. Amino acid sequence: CSGWGQGSSYNEQFF.